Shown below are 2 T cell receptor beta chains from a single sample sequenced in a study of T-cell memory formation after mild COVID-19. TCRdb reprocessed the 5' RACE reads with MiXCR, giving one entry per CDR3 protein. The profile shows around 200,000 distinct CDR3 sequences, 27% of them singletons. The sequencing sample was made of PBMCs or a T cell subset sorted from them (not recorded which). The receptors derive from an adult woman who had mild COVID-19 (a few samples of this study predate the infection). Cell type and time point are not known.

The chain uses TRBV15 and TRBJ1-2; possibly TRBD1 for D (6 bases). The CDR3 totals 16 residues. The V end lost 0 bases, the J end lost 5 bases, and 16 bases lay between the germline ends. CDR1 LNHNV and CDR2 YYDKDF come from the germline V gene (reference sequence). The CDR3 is CATSRDTAGARYGYTF. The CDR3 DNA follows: TGTGCCACCAGCAGAGATACGGCGGGGGCGCGGTATGGCTACACCTTC. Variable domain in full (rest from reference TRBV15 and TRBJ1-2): DAMVIQNPRYQVTQFGKPVTLSCSQTLNHNVMYWYQQKSSQAPKLLFHYYDKDFNNEADTPDNFQSRRPNTSFCFLDIRSPGLGDTAMYLCATSRDTAGARYGYTFGSGTRLTVV.

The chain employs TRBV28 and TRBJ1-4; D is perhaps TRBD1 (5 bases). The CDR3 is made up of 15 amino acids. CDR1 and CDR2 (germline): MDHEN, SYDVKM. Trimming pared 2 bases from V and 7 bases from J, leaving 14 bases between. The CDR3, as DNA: TGTGCCAGCAGTTTACTGGGGCAGGGTAGTGAAAAACTGTTTTTT. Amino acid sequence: CASSLLGQGSEKLFF.